This T cell receptor (beta chain) was captured by sequencing in a study of blood T cell repertoires in COVID-19 (dated by TCRdb to the early 2020s). Regarding the research as a whole: Samples covering the acute and convalescent phases of COVID-19 were provided by collaborators in the United States, Italy and Spain. The prospective study material was composed of cDNA or gDNA derived from T cells, B-cell-depleted T cells, or PBMCs. Deeply sampled blood TCRbeta repertoires from subjects exposed to, actively infected with, or recovered from COVID-19 were included in the dataset. The repertoires were made available in a free public database intended to serve as a resource for research on the immune response to SARS-CoV-2. The samples were drawn from two sources: the first 160 participants of the ongoing ImmuneRACE study, and 1,000 to 1,500 subjects contributed by 6 global collaborators. Nearly every sample came with metadata listing a de-identified subject ID, COVID-19 status, age in years and sex. HLA class I and class II types, where available, came from metadata supplied by the sample provider rather than from assay-based typing.

TCRbeta CDR3 regions were amplified from genomic DNA by means of the immunoSEQ Assay, a bias-controlled multiplex PCR. The paper's processing steps were these. Nucleated cell counts per sample were estimated from amplification of reference gene primers within the assay. Sequence reads were collapsed and filtered to measure the absolute abundance of every unique TCRbeta CDR3 rearrangement. For each sample, productive Simpson clonality was calculated as the square root of Simpson's diversity index over productive rearrangements. This immuneACCESS table, as held by TCRdb, lists in-frame sequences with V and J called but not all clones. Of the missing ones, under half trace to an unresolved V gene in checked studies; the others have no known cause. The V and J calls and the clone size are those of that table, but D and trimming were determined from the DNA. Here the sample has about 310,000 clones; around 87% occur a single time. Of the sample, 1% is held by the ten largest clones.

For this clone: Its specific antigen is unknown. Base qualities are not recorded, but no much larger clone differs from it by a single base.

There are 13 amino acids in the CDR3, from cysteine to phenylalanine inclusive. The only DNA kept is the CDR3, 39 bases in frame from the first base. The junction shows trimming of 3 bases on V and 3 bases on J, plus 7 bases between the germline ends. CDR1 and CDR2 (SGHRS, YFSETQ) derive from the germline V gene. Here is what the overall study found, with its caveats: How much clinical and demographic metadata was included differed by source and by participant, and the metadata was provided uncurated.

Collaborating institutions collected whole blood in K2EDTA tubes following their own protocols. For TCRbeta analysis, collaborator samples were shipped as frozen whole blood, as isolated PBMCs, or as DNA extracted from either sample type. The source of this sequence is a man in his fifties or sixties with active or convalescent COVID-19. Material for sequencing was peripheral blood. In this chain, TRBV5-1 is recombined with TRBJ2-1; no D segment can be confidently identified. The nucleotides are TGCGCCAGCAGCTACGAGGACTACAATGAGCAGTTCTTC. Translated, it reads CASSYEDYNEQFF.